This TCR beta chain was sequenced in a study of control samples from healthy donors and cancer patients (dated by TCRdb to the early 2020s). A note on this clone: No cognate antigen has been identified for it. Base qualities were left out, and no much larger clone turns up one base away.

Library prep was done by the immunoSEQ multiplex PCR assay. Entries here come from immuneACCESS through TCRdb and include only in-frame sequences with V and J called. Some clones fail to appear in such tables; in the studies checked, an unresolved V gene covers under half of the shortfall, and the cause of the remainder is unknown. The table for this sample lists fewer than 200,000 clones; around 87% of them were counted only once. Around 1.5% of the sample is held by the ten biggest clonotypes. CDR1 SGHVS and CDR2 FQNEAQ are derived from the germline V gene. Counted from cysteine to phenylalanine, this CDR3 has 15 amino acids. Only the CDR3 region is kept as DNA, spanning 45 bases read in frame from base 1. Clipping removes 1 base from V and 3 bases from J, with 3 as the unmatched junction base count.

The origin of this receptor is a woman aged 45-60 years in good health. Sequences were obtained from blood. The sequence is built from TRBV7-8 and TRBJ2-7; TRBD1 lines up with 10 middle nucleotides. The DNA reads TGTGCCAGCAGCTTAGGACAGGGGGCCTACTACGAGCAGTACTTC. Its coded protein is CASSLGQGAYYEQYF.